This TCR beta chain was identified during a study of T-cell reconstitution after alpha-beta-depleted transplantation in children. Construction of the TCRbeta library involved unique molecular identifiers. From the PCR reads, TCRdb called clonotypes with MiXCR, one entry per CDR3 protein. There are 490,000 or so distinct CDR3 sequences in the sample; 9.5% to 15% occur only once, and about 5.6% lies in the top ten. This clonotype was detected only a few times. Germline V gene sequence: CDR1 DFQATT, CDR2 SNEGSKA (reference sequence). The CDR3 length is 16 residues. After removal of 4 bases from V and 4 bases from J, the junction contained 13 bases not matched to a gene.

The chain employs TRBV20-1 and TRBJ2-1; 7 nucleotides line up with TRBD1. The sequencing here drew on PBMCs from the stem cell graft donor, taken from the stem cell graft. This sequence was found in a human donor who donated a stem cell graft to a child with combined immunodeficiency. The CDR3 reads CSAKRPGTASYNEQFF. CDR3 sequence (DNA): TGCAGTGCTAAAAGACCCGGGACAGCAAGTTACAATGAGCAGTTCTTC.